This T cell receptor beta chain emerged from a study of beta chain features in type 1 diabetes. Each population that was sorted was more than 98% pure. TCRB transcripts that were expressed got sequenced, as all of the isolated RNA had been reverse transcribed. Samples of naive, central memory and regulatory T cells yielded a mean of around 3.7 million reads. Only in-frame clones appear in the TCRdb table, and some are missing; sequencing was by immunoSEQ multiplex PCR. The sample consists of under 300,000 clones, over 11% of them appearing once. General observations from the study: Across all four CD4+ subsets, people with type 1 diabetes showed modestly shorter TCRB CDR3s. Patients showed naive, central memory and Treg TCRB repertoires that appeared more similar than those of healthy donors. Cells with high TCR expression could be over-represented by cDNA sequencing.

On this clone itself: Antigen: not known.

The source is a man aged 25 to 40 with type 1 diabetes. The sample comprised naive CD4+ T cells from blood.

The DNA of the CDR3 is TGTGCCAGCAGCTCGGGACAGGATTATGGCTACACCTTC. Translation gives CASSSGQDYGYTF. This sequence joins TRBV13 and TRBJ1-2, with 8 bases aligning to TRBD1. This CDR3 is built from 13 residues. The J segment lost 5 bases and the V segment lost 4 bases, leaving 3 bases of the junction unmatched. The germline V gene has CDR1 PRHDT and CDR2 FYEKMQ (reference sequence).